This TCR beta chain was found in a study of blood T cell repertoires in COVID-19 (dated by TCRdb to 2018 to 2021). As for the study more broadly: Samples covering the acute and convalescent phases of COVID-19 were provided by collaborators in the United States, Italy and Spain. The samples were drawn from two sources: the first 160 participants of the ongoing ImmuneRACE study, and some 1,300 subjects contributed by 6 global collaborators. A de-identified subject ID, COVID-19 status, age in years and sex were almost always included in the sample metadata. Where available, HLA class I and class II types were taken from metadata supplied by the sample provider and were not determined by assay-based typing. The prospective study material was composed of cDNA or gDNA derived from T cells, B-cell-depleted T cells, or PBMCs. A freely available public database, intended as a resource for researchers studying the immune response to SARS-CoV-2, is where the repertoires were released. Subjects who had been exposed to COVID-19, were actively infected with it, or had recovered from it provided the deeply sampled blood TCRbeta repertoires that made up the dataset. Here is what the overall study found, with its caveats: The amount of clinical and demographic metadata varied by source and participant and was provided uncurated.

Comment on this clone: Its antigen is unknown. The record has no base qualities; no much larger clone is one base away.

TCRbeta CDR3 regions were amplified from genomic DNA by means of the immunoSEQ Assay, a bias-controlled multiplex PCR. The authors' pipeline ran thus. Nucleated cell counts per sample were estimated from amplification of reference gene primers within the assay. To quantify the absolute abundance of each unique TCRbeta CDR3 rearrangement, sequence reads were collapsed and filtered. For each sample, productive Simpson clonality was calculated by taking the square root of Simpson's diversity index across productive rearrangements. As stored in TCRdb, this immuneACCESS dataset retains in-frame rearrangements with V and J assigned. A fraction of the clones does not appear; measured against another copy, unresolved V genes explain less than half of the discrepancy, and the remainder lacks a known reason. That table supplies the V and J calls and clone size; D and trimming were determined from the DNA. In this sample the table shows about 260,000 clones, 70% to 90% of which occur a single time. The ten largest clones capture around 2.5% of the sample.

Each collaborating institution followed its own protocols to collect whole blood in K2EDTA tubes. For TCRbeta analysis, collaborators shipped samples in one of three forms: frozen whole blood, isolated PBMCs, or DNA extracted from either of those sample types. The cysteine opens and the phenylalanine closes a CDR3 of 14 amino acids. Only the CDR3 portion is preserved as DNA: 42 bases, with reading frame beginning at the first base. At the junction V is shortened by 6 bases and J by 1 base, with 12 bases in between. The germline V gene yields SGHTA for CDR1 and FQGNSA for CDR2. This chain joins TRBV7-2 to TRBJ1-1; a tentative D call is TRBD1 (5 bases match). The sample was peripheral blood. The clonotype originates from a woman in her forties or fifties with acute or convalescent COVID-19. For the CDR3, the sequence is CASSLGAANTEAFF. The nucleotide sequence reads as follows: TGTGCCAGCAGTCTAGGGGCTGCGAACACTGAAGCTTTCTTT. Here the CDR3 is joined to the reference TRBV7-2 and TRBJ1-1 genes, and the full variable domain is: GAGVSQSPSNKVTEKGKDVELRCDPISGHTALYWYRQSLGQGLEFLIYFQGNSAPDKSGLPSDRFSAERTGGSVSTLTIQRTQQEDSAVYLCASSLGAANTEAFFGQGTRLTVV.